This T cell receptor beta chain was obtained from a study of blood T cell repertoires in COVID-19. At the level of the study: Samples representing acute and convalescent COVID-19 were sourced from the United States, Italy and Spain.

The CDR3 is 16 residues long. Per the germline V gene, CDR1 is LNHDA and CDR2 is SQIVND (reference sequence). Deletions cut 5 bases from V and 1 base from J, with 17 bases between. Some clones are missing from TCRdb's copy, which holds only in-frame ones; the method was immunoSEQ multiplex PCR. The data show around 160,000 clones, with about four fifths seen just once and approximately 15% held by the top ten. This chain connects TRBV19 to TRBJ1-1; perhaps TRBD1 as D (5 bases). The sequenced sample consisted of peripheral blood. This receptor was obtained from a woman older than 75 with acute or convalescent COVID-19. CDR3 DNA sequence: TGTGCCAGTAGTGCCGGACACGGCGGCTCGAACACTGAAGCTTTCTTT. This gives the protein CASSAGHGGSNTEAFF.